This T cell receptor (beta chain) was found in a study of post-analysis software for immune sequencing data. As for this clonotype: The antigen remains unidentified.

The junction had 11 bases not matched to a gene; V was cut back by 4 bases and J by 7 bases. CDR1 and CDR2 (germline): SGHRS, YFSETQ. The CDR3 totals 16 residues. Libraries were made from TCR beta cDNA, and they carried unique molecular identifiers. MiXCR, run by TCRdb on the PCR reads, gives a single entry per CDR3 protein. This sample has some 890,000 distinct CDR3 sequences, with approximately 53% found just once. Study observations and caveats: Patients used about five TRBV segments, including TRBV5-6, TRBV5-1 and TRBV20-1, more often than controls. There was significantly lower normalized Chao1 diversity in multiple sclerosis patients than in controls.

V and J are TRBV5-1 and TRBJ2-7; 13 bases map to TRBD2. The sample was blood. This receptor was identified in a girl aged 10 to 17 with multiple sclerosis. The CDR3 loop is CASSPELAGGLGEQYF. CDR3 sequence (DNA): TGCGCCAGCAGCCCCGAACTAGCGGGGGGGCTCGGGGAGCAGTACTTC.